This T cell receptor (beta chain) emerged from a study of blood T cell repertoires in COVID-19. Across the whole study: Nucleic acid was either cDNA or gDNA, and it came from T cells, B-cell-depleted T cells, or PBMCs.

V dropped 0 bases and J dropped 1; count of bases not matched to a gene: 5. CDR3 length: 16 amino acids. The germline V gene has CDR1 LNHNV and CDR2 YYDKDF (reference sequence). Profiled with immunoSEQ multiplex PCR; TCRdb holds only in-frame clones, not every one. The sample carries approximately 500,000 clones, less than 90% recorded once. Sequenced material: peripheral blood. The TCR sequence derives from a woman in her forties or fifties with COVID-19, enrolled during active disease. V is TRBV15 and J is TRBJ1-1, with TRBD1 identical over 7 bases. This CDR3 reads CATSRDLGQSNTEAFF. In DNA, the CDR3 is TGTGCCACCAGCAGAGACCTGGGACAGTCGAACACTGAAGCTTTCTTT.